This TCR beta chain was sequenced in a study of T-cell memory formation after mild COVID-19. On the study more broadly: The TCR clusters were mostly specific to one donor. Overall study results and limits: Certain responding clones were present in pre-infection memory, suggesting participation of cross-reactive memory. A second wave expanding day 15 to 37 was CD4+-biased; contracting clones were balanced. Contracting CD8+ clones were enriched in EMRA, CD4+ mainly in CM and EM.

The CDR3 covers 13 residues. Per germline, CDR1 ENHRY and CDR2 SYGVKD. The germline V and J ends were trimmed by 1 base and 4 bases, with 7 bases remaining between them. This clonotype was seen ten or more times. Its antigen remains unknown. In TCRdb, the 5' RACE reads were re-called with MiXCR into one record per CDR3 protein. This table holds roughly 250,000 distinct CDR3 sequences, about a sixth found once. The V gene is TRBV10-3, the J gene TRBJ1-2; no reliable D call. The sequenced material came from PBMCs or a T cell subset sorted from them (not recorded which). This clonotype was sampled from a man aged 18 to 35 who had mild COVID-19 (a few samples of this study predate the infection). Cell type and time point are not known. The chain's CDR3 is CAISELVFYGYTF. CDR3 bases: TGTGCCATCAGTGAGTTAGTATTCTATGGCTACACCTTC.